One sample yielded the 15 T cell receptor beta chains listed below, sequenced in a study of CD8 T cells in ankylosing spondylitis (dated by TCRdb to 2016 to 2017). Receptor libraries were prepared by 5' RACE. Sequencing was performed on an Illumina HiSeq 2500. TCRdb itself trimmed the public reads at Q25 with fastp, ran MiXCR and retained productive beta chains. Each entry is one CDR3 protein sequence, shown with its most common DNA and genes. Counted in this sample were about 130,000 distinct CDR3 sequences; around 6.6% of them appeared once. The ten largest clones represent around 11% of the sample. Input material: blood, either unsorted or a sorted T cell fraction (not recorded which). Every receptor here comes from a female donor with ankylosing spondylitis or in good health (not recorded which).

This clonotype was detected ten times or more. The chain uses TRBV5-5 and TRBJ1-1, with TRBD1 as a possible D gene (6 bases). The CDR3 runs to 17 residues. Germline CDR1 reads SGHKS; CDR2 reads YYEKEE (reference sequence). The V and J ends lost 4 bases and 5 bases respectively, with 24 bases between them. CDR3 nucleotide sequence: TGTGCCAGCAGCCCTGTCAGGGGCGGGACAATAGGAACTGAAGCTTTCTTT. Translating it yields CASSPVRGGTIGTEAFF.

V and J are TRBV11-1 and TRBJ2-5, with 8 bases lining up with TRBD1. The ends lost 3 bases at V and 3 bases at J; junction bases unmatched: 15. The CDR3 has 18 residues. The germline V gene has CDR1 SGHAT and CDR2 FQDESV (reference sequence). The CDR3, as DNA: TGTGCCAGCAGCTTTACCCCTCTTTCGGGACAGGAGAAAGAGACCCAGTACTTC. This translates into CASSFTPLSGQEKETQYF.

This clonotype was observed at least ten times. Here the CDR3 DNA reads TGTGCCAGCAGCTTAGATGCAGGGGGCACCGCTGAAGCTTTCTTT. It codes for CASSLDAGGTAEAFF. The rearrangement links TRBV11-2 to TRBJ1-1; TRBD1 matches 8 bases. The length of the CDR3 is 15 residues. V gave up 0 bases and J gave up 6 bases; unmatched junction bases: 6. Germline values: CDR1 SGHAT, CDR2 FQNNGV.

This clonotype was seen repeatedly, ten times or more. The V call is TRBV20-1, the J call TRBJ1-4, with TRBD1 identical over 9 bases. Germline V gene sequence: CDR1 DFQATT, CDR2 SNEGSKA (reference sequence). This CDR3 has 14 amino acids. After removal of 0 bases from V and 8 bases from J, the junction contained 4 bases not matched to a gene. The CDR3 region is CSAREQGAREKLFF. The CDR3 DNA follows: TGCAGTGCTAGAGAACAGGGGGCAAGGGAAAAACTGTTTTTT.

There are many counts of this clonotype. The gene calls are TRBV20-1 and TRBJ2-3; 8 nucleotides agree with TRBD2. CDR1 is DFQATT, CDR2 SNEGSKA, per germline (reference sequence). This CDR3 is 14 amino acids long. V lost 0 bases, J lost 2 bases, and 1 base stayed unmatched. This CDR3 reads CSAREAGDTDTQYF. The CDR3 coding sequence is TGCAGTGCTAGAGAAGCGGGGGACACAGATACGCAGTATTTT.

The sample holds many counts of this clonotype. The chain links TRBV5-5 to TRBJ1-2; 7 bases align to TRBD1. V was clipped by 4 bases and J by 0 bases; unmatched bases: 3. The CDR3 has 14 amino acids. CDR1 is SGHKS and CDR2 is YYEKEE in the germline V gene (reference sequence). CDR3 region: CASSPGQPNYGYTF. For the CDR3, the DNA is TGTGCCAGCAGCCCGGGACAGCCTAACTATGGCTACACCTTC.

This clonotype was observed at least ten times. The J gene is TRBJ2-1, the V gene TRBV24-1, with 7 bases aligning to TRBD1. Germline lookup yields CDR1 KGHDR and CDR2 SFDVKD. This CDR3 is 13 amino acids long. The junction had 10 bases not matched to a gene; V was cut back by 3 bases and J by 15 bases. Written as DNA, the CDR3 is TGTGCCACCAGTGATATTGGACAGGACCTTTGGTTCTTC. Protein product: CATSDIGQDLWFF.

At least ten counts were recorded for this clonotype. The CDR3 coding sequence is TGTGCCAGCAGCCCGTATGGGACTACCGTGCAAGAGACCCAGTACTTC. Translated, it gives CASSPYGTTVQETQYF. The chain carries TRBV7-9 and TRBJ2-5; 7 positions match TRBD2. CDR3 size: 16 residues. The V gene end was trimmed by 5 bases and the J gene end by 2 bases; junction bases not matched to a gene: 11. Germline loops: CDR1 SEHNR, CDR2 FQNEAQ (reference sequence).

This clonotype occurred once. V and J are TRBV9 and TRBJ2-1; D ambiguous. V was cut by 2 bases and J by 7 bases, with 4 bases left in between. The CDR3 runs to 11 residues. Germline V gene sequence: CDR1 SGDLS, CDR2 YYNGEE. CDR3 nucleotide sequence: TGTGCCAGCAGCGTCACGAATGAGCAGTTCTTC. Protein sequence: CASSVTNEQFF.

This clonotype was seen a few times. This chain connects TRBV12-3 or TRBV12-4 to TRBJ1-2; D remains unclear. This CDR3 has 13 residues. The germline V and J ends were trimmed by 6 bases and 2 bases, with 10 bases remaining between them. Written as DNA, the CDR3 is TGTGCCAGCAGCAATAGTCAAAACTATGGCTACACCTTC. Translated, it gives CASSNSQNYGYTF.

This clonotype was recorded many times. This rearrangement joins TRBV5-1 to TRBJ2-3; D is unclear. Trimming left V 3 bases short and J 1 base short, with 12 bases between. This CDR3 is 15 amino acids long. The germline gives CDR1 SGHRS, CDR2 YFSETQ. The CDR3 DNA sequence: TGCGCCAGCAGCTCTGGTGGGCTAGGCACAGATACGCAGTATTTT. Its translation is CASSSGGLGTDTQYF.

Ten or more counts support this clonotype. Germline is not matched at one junction end, which may reflect a read error. The V gene is TRBV29-1, the J gene TRBJ1-2; D is unresolved. From germline, CDR1 is SQVTM and CDR2 ANQGSEA. The CDR3 length is 14 residues. In nucleotides, the CDR3 is TGCAGCGTCGAAGACACCCAAATGAACTATGGCTACACCTTC. It translates to CSVEDTQMNYGYTF.

This clonotype was seen ten or more times. V and J are TRBV6-5 and TRBJ2-5, with D possibly TRBD2 on 6 matching bases. The CDR3 length is 14 residues. CDR1 and CDR2 from the germline V gene are MNHEY and SVGAGI. V lost 2 bases and J lost 5, with 12 bases in between. CDR3 coding DNA: TGTGCCAGCAGTTACAGGGGCGGGGTGGAGACCCAGTACTTC. Protein product: CASSYRGGVETQYF.

This clonotype was observed a handful of times. The chain combines TRBV20-1 with TRBJ2-1, with D unresolved. V lost 3 bases to trimming and J lost 3 bases, with 6 bases between them. The CDR3 runs to 12 residues. Germline V gene data show CDR1 as DFQATT and CDR2 as SNEGSKA (reference sequence). DNA of the CDR3: TGCAGTGCTAGGTATATCTACAATGAGCAGTTCTTC. Translated: CSARYIYNEQFF.

The table lists this clonotype with many counts. The chain has TRBV20-1 and TRBJ1-2, with D perhaps matching TRBD1 (5 bases). The CDR3 totals 12 residues. Between the trimmed V and J ends, which lost 3 bases and 7 bases, there was a span of 12 bases. Per the germline V gene, CDR1 is DFQATT and CDR2 is SNEGSKA (reference sequence). The CDR3 DNA is TGCAGTGCTAGTCGCCAGGGAAGTGGCTACACCTTC. Translated, it gives CSASRQGSGYTF.